This TCR beta chain is from a study of early stage breast cancer tumors (dated by TCRdb to the late 2010s). About the study as a whole: Of the 16 invasive breast tumors, twelve were found to be estrogen receptor-positive, progesterone receptor-positive and HER2-negative. The samples as a whole yielded a few million detected templates, corresponding to 950,000 to 1,300,000 unique clonotypes. On average, each sample got about 10-fold read coverage. Of the approximately 12 ER+/PR+/HER2- tumors, eight were classified as invasive ductal carcinomas and four as invasive lobular carcinomas. The investigation overall reported the following: Sequencing bulk genomic DNA from unsorted cells could not capture chain pairing or functional markers like CD4, CD8 and FOXP3. Because the cohort was small, analysis by tumor subtype was not possible. Enriched TCRB sequences shared across patients were found to be mostly commonly generated sequences that were unlikely to play an important role in the tumor microenvironment. Compared with adjacent normal breast tissue, tumors had roughly 2.5-fold higher T cell density and higher clonality. Repertoires from blood and normal breast were more alike than repertoires from blood and tumor, and in about 85% of the 16 patients, comparing each tissue with blood separated tumor from normal.

The cysteine opens and the phenylalanine closes a CDR3 of 13 amino acids. Only the CDR3 DNA is retained, 39 bases long and in frame from the first base. V is pared back by 6 bases and J by 3 bases, with 9 bases lying between the germline termini. The germline V gene encodes CDR1 MNHNS and CDR2 SASEGT. Each sample was amplified as two independent genomic DNA replicates: approximately 550 ng for blood and roughly 1.4 ug for tumor or normal breast. TCRB sequencing of genomic DNA was carried out with the ImmunoSeq Intro kit according to the manufacturer's instructions. The multiplex PCR ran for 25 to 40 cycles using proprietary primers and spike-in control sequences for absolute quantification. An 87-bp fragment spanning the CDR3 and flanking V and J genes was sequenced with single-end 150-bp reads. Seven samples, each with two replicates, were multiplexed per lane of an Illumina MiSeq using version 3.0 chemistry. The original methods were these. The vendor's proprietary pipeline handled the raw data processing, merging both replicates into a single result for each sample. Productive rearrangements sharing the V-gene family, CDR3 amino acid sequence and J-gene segment were defined as clonotypes. Clonality was computed as 1 minus the normalized Shannon entropy (Pielou evenness) of TCRB abundances. T cell density was estimated by dividing total templates by the number of input cells inferred from the DNA input amount. Recon with default parameters was used to estimate total repertoire diversity and clonality. Tumor-enriched clonotypes were defined as having over 0.1% abundance in tumor and at least 32-fold higher abundance than in normal breast. This is the immuneACCESS table as TCRdb keeps it, with only in-frame sequences that have V and J called. A part of the clones is gone; compared with another copy, unresolved V genes explain less than half, and the rest is unexplained. The DNA gave D and trimming, while V, J and clone size come from that table. Recorded for this sample are around 60,000 clones; 60% to 85% of them occurred a single time. The top ten clones comprise approximately 3% of the sample.

The study profiled bulk TCR beta-chain repertoires in matched peripheral blood, tumor and adjacent normal breast tissue taken from more than 15 patients with early-stage breast cancer. Before surgery, whole blood (about 5-11 mL) was collected into EDTA tubes and processed within 2 hours. Peripheral blood mononuclear cells were isolated by Ficoll-Paque centrifugation in SepMate-50 tubes. For storage in liquid nitrogen, PBMCs were cryopreserved as aliquots of 2 to 4 million cells in roughly 90% FBS with around 10% DMSO. The Qiagen AllPrep DNA/RNA Mini kit was used for genomic DNA extraction. This clone was counted between two and nine times. It lacks a known antigen. Base qualities were left out, and no much larger clone turns up one base away.

This receptor was obtained from a person aged 30 to 39 with breast cancer. The V and J genes are TRBV6-1 and TRBJ1-5; tentative D gene TRBD1, with 6 bases matching. The sample taken for sequencing was blood. The nucleotide sequence reads as follows: TGTGCCAGCAGCCCAGGGGACAATCAGCCCCAGCATTTT. The resulting protein is CASSPGDNQPQHF.